What follows are 21 T cell receptor beta chains derived from one specimen sequenced in a study of T cell responses to AZD1222 COVID-19 vaccine (dated by TCRdb to the early 2020s). The library was built by means of the immunoSEQ multiplex PCR assay. TCRdb's version of the immuneACCESS table is confined to in-frame rearrangements and falls short of the full clone set. An unresolved V gene accounts for under half of the shortfall where checked; the remainder is of unknown origin. The sample records 120,000 to 150,000 clones, about 89% of which are singletons. The ten most abundant clones make up 3.8% of the sample. The intended sense of this specimen's time point label: about 28 days (+/-7) after the second vaccine dose. The input for sequencing was peripheral blood, taken 28 days after the second AZD1222 dose. The receptors originated from an adult who received the AZD1222 COVID-19 vaccine.

This clone was counted a single time. The V gene is TRBV6-5, the J gene TRBJ1-4; D is possibly TRBD1 (6 bases). Germline CDR1 and CDR2: MNHEY and SVGAGI. The ends were cut back, 6 bases at V and 8 bases at J, with 13 bases in the middle. The CDR3 has 13 residues. The CDR3 region is CASSRTVREKLFF. The DNA for the CDR3 is TGTGCCAGCAGCCGGACAGTAAGAGAAAAACTGTTTTTT.

The V gene is TRBV20-1, the J gene TRBJ1-1; no clear D gene. This CDR3 is built from 15 residues. CDR1 and CDR2 (germline): DFQATT, SNEGSKA (reference sequence). Trimming left V 3 bases short and J 1 base short, with 15 bases between. The CDR3 DNA sequence: TGCAGTGCTAGTATTCCCTGGGGTGCGAACACTGAAGCTTTCTTT. Protein sequence: CSASIPWGANTEAFF.

J is TRBJ1-3 and V is TRBV5-1; D is perhaps TRBD1 (6 bases). This CDR3 is 16 amino acids long. From germline, CDR1 is SGHRS and CDR2 YFSETQ. The V and J ends lost 1 base and 0 bases respectively, with 11 bases between them. Here the CDR3 reads CASSLSGGGSGNTIYF. In nucleotides, the CDR3 is TGCGCCAGCAGCTTGAGTGGGGGCGGCTCTGGAAACACCATATATTTT.

The chain employs TRBV9 and TRBJ2-6, with D perhaps matching TRBD1 (5 bases). CDR3 length: 18 residues. The germline CDR1 and CDR2 sequences are SGDLS and YYNGEE. Deletions cut 0 bases from V and 0 bases from J, with 13 bases between. CDR3 protein: CASSVVGRASSGANVLTF. CDR3 coding DNA: TGTGCCAGCAGCGTAGTCGGCAGGGCGAGCTCTGGGGCCAACGTCCTGACTTTC.

The V and J genes are TRBV3-1 (or the pseudogene TRBV3-2) and TRBJ1-3, with D unclear. The germline V gene has CDR1 LGHDT and CDR2 YNNKEL (reference sequence). Trimming shortened V by 2 bases and J by 4 bases, and 3 bases separated the two germline ends. This CDR3 contains 12 residues. CDR3 nucleotide sequence: TGTGCCAGCAGCCAACGGGGAAACACCATATATTTT. Its translation is CASSQRGNTIYF.

The J gene is TRBJ1-1, the V gene TRBV19, with 7 bases identical to TRBD1. Trimming cost V 11 bases and J 2 bases; bases outside gene matches: 14. Germline assignment: CDR1 LNHDA and CDR2 SQIVND (reference sequence). This CDR3 has 15 amino acids. DNA of the CDR3: TGTGCCTCATATGAGACAGGGCGGGGAAACACTGAAGCTTTCTTT. Protein sequence: CASYETGRGNTEAFF.

The chain links TRBV13 to TRBJ2-5, with unresolved D. V gave up 6 bases and J gave up 0 bases, with 11 bases separating them. Per the germline V gene, CDR1 is PRHDT and CDR2 is FYEKMQ (reference sequence). This CDR3 spans 14 amino acids. The CDR3 loop reads CASSWTSHQETQYF. The CDR3 DNA reads TGTGCCAGCAGTTGGACCTCACACCAAGAGACCCAGTACTTC.

The genes are TRBV18 and TRBJ2-2; 11 nucleotides line up with TRBD2. J lost 7 bases, V lost 3 bases, and 13 bases had no gene match. From germline, CDR1 is KGHSH and CDR2 LQKENI. This CDR3 spans 18 amino acids. CDR3 amino acids: CASSPDTSGGLGGGELFF. CDR3 DNA: TGTGCCAGCTCACCGGACACTAGCGGGGGCCTAGGTGGCGGGGAGCTGTTTTTT.

V gene TRBV9 combines with J gene TRBJ2-2; D unresolved. Trimming pared 0 bases from V and 6 bases from J, leaving 0 bases between. CDR3 length equals 11 residues. Per germline, CDR1 SGDLS and CDR2 YYNGEE. The CDR3 DNA reads TGTGCCAGCAGCGTAGCCGGGGAGCTGTTTTTT. The encoded protein is CASSVAGELFF.

This sequence joins TRBV4-1 and TRBJ1-3; the D is unclear. This CDR3 has 16 residues. Between the trimmed V and J ends, which lost 0 bases and 0 bases, there was a span of 9 bases. Germline lookup yields CDR1 MGHRA and CDR2 YSYEKL. The CDR3, as DNA: TGCGCCAGCAGCCAAGACGACGGGATCTCTGGAAACACCATATATTTT. The encoded protein is CASSQDDGISGNTIYF.

The V and J genes are TRBV7-9 and TRBJ1-2; 9 bases match TRBD1. Looked up from germline, CDR1 is SEHNR and CDR2 is FQNEAQ (reference sequence). V shed 1 base, J shed 2 bases, and the junction held 5 bases outside the gene matches. The CDR3 consists of 16 residues. CDR3 nucleotides: TGTGCCAGCAGCTTAGGGAGACAGGGGGAGAACTATGGCTACACCTTC. This encodes CASSLGRQGENYGYTF.

The chain couples TRBV5-1 to TRBJ1-4; TRBD1 might be the D (6 bases). Per germline, CDR1 SGHRS and CDR2 YFSETQ. The CDR3 length is 13 residues. The germline V and J ends were trimmed by 0 bases and 10 bases, with 10 bases remaining between them. The CDR3 region is CASSLAGTTKLFF. The CDR3 bases are TGCGCCAGCAGCTTGGCTGGGACAACAAAACTGTTTTTT.

The chain uses TRBV6-5 and TRBJ1-4; weak D call: TRBD1 (6 bases). Trimming stripped 0 bases from V and 8 bases from J, with 10 bases between. CDR3 length: 14 amino acids. Germline V gene data show CDR1 as MNHEY and CDR2 as SVGAGI. The CDR3 protein is CASSYSAGDEKLFF. The DNA of the CDR3 is TGTGCCAGCAGTTACTCAGCAGGGGACGAAAAACTGTTTTTT.

The chain combines TRBV12-5 with TRBJ1-1, with no clear D. Germline V CDR1 and CDR2: LGHNT, FRNRAP. The CDR3 spans 15 residues. V lost 5 bases and J 4 bases, leaving 17 bases between the germline ends. CDR3 nucleotide sequence: TGTGCTAGTGGTCCGGGCCGGGTGGCGGCCACTGAAGCTTTCTTT. It translates to CASGPGRVAATEAFF.

The chain has TRBV7-9 and TRBJ2-5, with TRBD2 matching 8 bases. CDR1 and CDR2 (germline): SEHNR, FQNEAQ (reference sequence). Trimming at V came to 3 bases and at J to 2 bases, leaving 5 bases not matched to a gene. The CDR3 loop spans 15 amino acids. The CDR3 region is CASSFGGRRQETQYF. DNA of the CDR3: TGTGCCAGCAGCTTCGGCGGGAGGAGGCAAGAGACCCAGTACTTC.

The genes are TRBV5-4 and TRBJ2-7; 8 nucleotides line up with TRBD1. V shed 4 bases and J 2 bases; nucleotides not matched to a gene: 8. Germline values: CDR1 SGHNT, CDR2 YYREEE (reference sequence). The CDR3 has 15 residues. CDR3 sequence reads: CASSQSGQGTYEQYF. DNA of the CDR3: TGTGCCAGCAGCCAAAGCGGACAGGGTACCTACGAGCAGTACTTC.

The V and J genes are TRBV2 and TRBJ2-3; no clear D. Germline-derived CDR1 and CDR2 are SNHLY and FYNNEI. This CDR3 has 12 amino acids. Deletions cut 6 bases from V and 2 bases from J, with 6 bases between. CDR3 protein: CASRRVTDTQYF. The CDR3 DNA sequence: TGTGCCAGCAGACGCGTCACAGATACGCAGTATTTT. Looking up the rest from reference TRBV2 and TRBJ2-3 gives the full variable domain: EPEVTQTPSHQVTQMGQEVILRCVPISNHLYFYWYRQILGQKVEFLVSFYNNEISEKSEIFDDQFSVERPDGSNFTLKIRSTKLEDSAMYFCASRRVTDTQYFGPGTRLTVL.

V is TRBV10-3 and J is TRBJ1-2; maybe TRBD1 (6 bases). In germline, CDR1 is ENHRY, CDR2 SYGVKD. The CDR3 covers 14 residues. V gave up 10 bases and J gave up 1 base, with 16 bases separating them. The CDR3 DNA follows: TGTGCCACCGAGGGTGGAGGGGGTAACTATGGCTACACCTTC. Translated, it gives CATEGGGGNYGYTF.

The J gene is TRBJ1-5, the V gene TRBV13, with D tentatively TRBD1 (6 bases). This CDR3 is 15 amino acids long. Looked up from germline, CDR1 is PRHDT and CDR2 is FYEKMQ (reference sequence). Between the trimmed V and J ends, which lost 4 bases and 6 bases, there was a span of 16 bases. The CDR3 DNA follows: TGTGCCAGCAGCTACACAGGGAGTCCGGGTCAGCCCCAGCATTTT. The encoded protein is CASSYTGSPGQPQHF. Supplemented by reference TRBV13 and TRBJ1-5, the full variable domain reads AAGVIQSPRHLIKEKRETATLKCYPIPRHDTVYWYQQGPGQDPQFLISFYEKMQSDKGSIPDRFSAQQFSDYHSELNMSSLELGDSALYFCASSYTGSPGQPQHFGDGTRLSIL.

This rearrangement joins TRBV7-2 to TRBJ1-5, with D hard to call. V dropped 3 bases and J dropped 7 bases, with 10 bases sitting between them. The CDR3 runs 13 residues. CDR1 and CDR2 from the germline V gene are SGHTA and FQGNSA. The CDR3 here is CASSLEMPQPQHF. CDR3 nucleotide sequence: TGTGCCAGCAGCTTGGAAATGCCCCAGCCCCAGCATTTT. The full variable domain, in which reference TRBV7-2 and TRBJ1-5 provide the parts outside the CDR3, is GAGVSQSPSNKVTEKGKDVELRCDPISGHTALYWYRQSLGQGLEFLIYFQGNSAPDKSGLPSDRFSAERTGGSVSTLTIQRTQQEDSAVYLCASSLEMPQPQHFGDGTRLSIL.

This chain connects TRBV5-4 to TRBJ2-3, with D possibly matching TRBD2 (5 bases). From germline, CDR1 is SGHNT and CDR2 YYREEE (reference sequence). Trimming removed 4 bases from V and 0 bases from J, with 12 bases in between. This CDR3 comprises 15 residues. The CDR3 reads CASSGGLVSTDTQYF. The DNA of the CDR3 is TGTGCCAGCAGCGGTGGACTGGTGAGCACAGATACGCAGTATTTT.